These 23 T cell receptor beta chains were sequenced from one sample in a study of CD8 T cells in Susac syndrome. A quantity of roughly 0.5 to 1 ug RNA underwent reverse transcription using random hexamers. TCRdb reprocessed the immunoSEQ multiplex PCR reads via MiXCR and lists one record per CDR3 protein. This sample has about 200,000 distinct CDR3 sequences; about 95% occur once, and the top ten carry 0.093%. The sequencing sample was made of CD4+ T cells from PBMCs. Source of these receptors: a human donor with multiple sclerosis.

The chain combines TRBV3-1 with TRBJ2-7, with a tentative D call TRBD1 (5 bases). There are 15 residues in the CDR3. Germline V gene sequence: CDR1 LGHDT, CDR2 YNNKEL (reference sequence). Trimming removed 4 bases at V and 7 bases at J, with 20 bases between. The CDR3 loop is CASSLHNSRVYEQYF. DNA for the CDR3: TGTGCCAGCAGCCTACACAACAGCAGGGTCTATGAGCAGTACTTC.

The CDR3 reads CSASQTDTEAFF. CDR3 coding DNA: TGCAGTGCTAGTCAGACAGACACTGAAGCTTTCTTT. The chain employs TRBV20-1 and TRBJ1-1; D is perhaps TRBD1 (5 bases). Germline assignment: CDR1 DFQATT and CDR2 SNEGSKA (reference sequence). V lost 3 bases, J lost 3 bases, and 8 bases lay in between. CDR3 length: 12 amino acids.

This chain joins TRBV3-1 and TRBJ2-7; 8 bases map to TRBD2. V lost 4 bases and J lost 5; bases outside the gene matches: 10. This CDR3 is 15 amino acids long. Per the germline V gene, CDR1 is LGHDT and CDR2 is YNNKEL (reference sequence). CDR3 protein: CASSPRAGAPHEQYF. CDR3 bases: TGTGCCAGCAGCCCTCGAGCGGGAGCGCCCCACGAGCAGTACTTC.

This chain uses TRBV2 with TRBJ1-5; the D gene is possibly TRBD1 (5 bases). Germline assignment: CDR1 SNHLY and CDR2 FYNNEI. The CDR3 sequence is 14 residues long. The V end lost 4 bases, the J end lost 5 bases, and 12 bases lay between the germline ends. CDR3 sequence (DNA): TGTGCCAGCAGTGGACAGACAGCAGATCAGCCCCAGCATTTT. This codes for CASSGQTADQPQHF.

V is TRBV9 and J is TRBJ1-5; unclear D gene. Germline-derived CDR1 and CDR2 are SGDLS and YYNGEE. V was trimmed by 4 bases and J by 1 base, leaving 6 bases between them. This CDR3 has 13 residues. The CDR3 protein is CASSKDSNQPQHF. As DNA, the CDR3 is TGTGCCAGCAGCAAAGACAGCAATCAGCCCCAGCATTTT.

The chain couples TRBV24-1 to TRBJ2-1, with TRBD1 identical over 10 bases. This CDR3 is built from 16 residues. Germline assignment: CDR1 KGHDR and CDR2 SFDVKD. V was pared by 0 bases and J by 10 bases, with 8 bases of the junction left unmatched. CDR3 sequence: CATSDLRGQGRREQFF. The CDR3 nucleotides are TGTGCCACCAGTGATTTGCGGGGACAGGGGAGAAGGGAGCAGTTCTTC.

This clonotype has just one count. This chain uses TRBV5-1 with TRBJ1-6, with 7 positions matching TRBD1. Trimming removed 1 base from V and 5 bases from J; junction bases left unmatched: 6. The CDR3 sequence is 16 residues long. Germline V gene sequence: CDR1 SGHRS, CDR2 YFSETQ. The CDR3: CASSLSGTDNNSPLHF. The CDR3 DNA follows: TGCGCCAGCAGCTTGTCAGGGACAGATAATAATTCACCCCTCCACTTT.

The chain recombines TRBV7-9 with TRBJ2-7; D remains unclear. Deletions cut 5 bases from V and 12 bases from J, with 20 bases between. Germline-derived CDR1 and CDR2 are SEHNR and FQNEAQ (reference sequence). The CDR3 is 13 residues long. Here the CDR3 reads CASSQVDSDRPYF. The CDR3 coding sequence is TGTGCCAGCAGCCAGGTTGACTCGGACCGTCCGTACTTC.

The CDR3 reads CAWSTSNQPQHF. CDR3 bases: TGTGCCTGGAGTACCTCGAATCAGCCCCAGCATTTT. This chain links TRBV30 with TRBJ1-5, with D unclear. CDR1 GTSNPN and CDR2 SVGIG come from the germline V gene (reference sequence). The CDR3 runs to 12 residues. Trimming shortened V by 2 bases and J by 4 bases, and 6 bases separated the two germline ends.

The chain has TRBV9 and TRBJ1-1, with D unresolved. CDR3 size: 15 residues. V dropped 4 bases and J dropped 1 base, with 14 bases sitting between them. The germline V gene has CDR1 SGDLS and CDR2 YYNGEE. The CDR3, as DNA: TGTGCCAGCAGCCCACGGACGAGCGGGAACACTGAAGCTTTCTTT. It translates to CASSPRTSGNTEAFF.

This clonotype has just one count. V gene TRBV27 combines with J gene TRBJ2-1; TRBD2 is a possible D gene (6 bases). CDR3 length equals 14 residues. CDR1 and CDR2 from the germline V gene are MNHEY and SMNVEV (reference sequence). Deletions cut 3 bases from V and 8 bases from J, with 14 bases between. The CDR3 is CASSLSLASHEQFF. DNA for the CDR3: TGTGCCAGCAGTTTGTCTCTAGCGTCCCATGAGCAGTTCTTC.

This chain connects TRBV21-1 to TRBJ2-3. TRBV21-1 is a pseudogene locus. The CDR3 contains 11 residues. The CDR3 reads CASGLTDTQYF. The CDR3 nucleotides are TGTGCCAGCGGTTTGACAGATACGCAGTATTTT.

The chain couples TRBV30 to TRBJ1-1; a weak D match, TRBD1 (6 bases). With 0 bases removed from V and 6 bases from J, the gap between germline ends came to 11 bases. Germline-derived CDR1 and CDR2 are GTSNPN and SVGIG (reference sequence). CDR3 length: 13 residues. The DNA of the CDR3 is TGTGCCTGGAGTGTAGGGGGTGTCGCTGAAGCTTTCTTT. It specifies CAWSVGGVAEAFF.

V usage is TRBV23-1 and J usage is TRBJ2-7; possibly TRBD1 or TRBD2 for D (6 bases each). TRBV23-1 has ORF status, its function being uncertain. This CDR3 has 15 residues. V dropped 1 base and J dropped 0 bases, with 10 bases sitting between them. In DNA, the CDR3 is TGCGCCAGCAGTCAATTACGGGGGCCCTCCTACGAGCAGTACTTC. Protein product: CASSQLRGPSYEQYF.

The chain links TRBV5-1 to TRBJ1-5; D gene ambiguous. CDR3 length: 14 amino acids. V gave up 3 bases and J gave up 0 bases, with 7 bases separating them. Germline values: CDR1 SGHRS, CDR2 YFSETQ. CDR3 nucleotide sequence: TGCGCCAGCAGCTCTCATTATAGCAATCAGCCCCAGCATTTT. Its translation is CASSSHYSNQPQHF.

The chain employs TRBV6-6 and TRBJ2-7, with TRBD1 matching over 7 bases. The V and J ends lost 5 bases and 3 bases, in that order; junction bases with no gene match: 4. Looked up from germline, CDR1 is MNHNY and CDR2 is SVGAGI (reference sequence). CDR3 length: 13 amino acids. DNA for the CDR3: TGTGCCAGCAGTCGGGGACAGAACTACGAGCAGTACTTC. Protein product: CASSRGQNYEQYF.

A note on this clonotype: A read error may account for a junction end that differs from germline. DNA of the CDR3: TGTGCCAGCAGTCAAGACAGCTATGGCTACACCTTC. Translation gives CASSQDSYGYTF. The rearrangement uses TRBV4-2 and TRBJ1-2; the D gene is possibly TRBD1 (5 bases). The CDR3 covers 12 residues. The germline V gene encodes CDR1 LGHNA and CDR2 YNFKEQ.

The chain's CDR3 is CSVMRGVQETQYF. CDR3 bases: TGCAGCGTTATGAGGGGGGTCCAAGAGACCCAGTACTTC. V usage is TRBV29-1 and J usage is TRBJ2-5; D possibly matches TRBD1 or TRBD2 (6 bases each). Trimming cost V 5 bases and J 1 base, with 11 bases left between them. Germline CDR1 reads SQVTM; CDR2 reads ANQGSEA. This CDR3 is built from 13 residues.

This chain uses TRBV5-1 with TRBJ1-1; D not certain. Trimming cost V 4 bases and J 4 bases, with 14 bases left between them. CDR1 and CDR2 (germline): SGHRS, YFSETQ. The CDR3 sequence is 14 residues long. The CDR3 DNA follows: TGCGCCAGCAGCCCCGACCCCTTGGGCACTGAAGCTTTCTTT. Protein sequence: CASSPDPLGTEAFF.

The V and J genes are TRBV19 and TRBJ2-3; D gene uncertain. CDR3 length: 15 residues. Trimming removed 2 bases at V and 1 base at J, with 10 bases between. Germline assignment: CDR1 LNHDA and CDR2 SQIVND (reference sequence). The CDR3 is CASSIKVWGTDTQYF. In nucleotides, the CDR3 is TGTGCCAGTAGTATAAAAGTGTGGGGCACAGATACGCAGTATTTT. Together with reference TRBV19 and TRBJ2-3, the CDR3 gives the full variable domain: DGGITQSPKYLFRKEGQNVTLSCEQNLNHDAMYWYRQDPGQGLRLIYYSQIVNDFQKGDIAEGYSVSREKKESFPLTVTSAQKNPTAFYLCASSIKVWGTDTQYFGPGTRLTVL.

This sequence joins TRBV7-8 and TRBJ2-1; 7 nucleotides agree with TRBD1. CDR1 SGHVS and CDR2 FQNEAQ come from the germline V gene. The junction had 3 bases not matched to a gene; V was cut back by 3 bases and J by 10 bases. This CDR3 spans 12 amino acids. This CDR3 is CASSLLGGEQFF. The CDR3 DNA follows: TGTGCCAGCAGCTTGCTAGGGGGCGAGCAGTTCTTC.

This chain connects TRBV24-1 to TRBJ2-3, with 11 bases fitting TRBD2. Losses at the gene ends were 1 base for V and 6 bases for J; bases not matched to a gene: 5. Germline CDR1 and CDR2: KGHDR and SFDVKD. The CDR3 totals 16 residues. CDR3 nucleotide sequence: TGTGCCACCAGTGATTTCAAACTAGCGGGGGTGGATACGCAGTATTTT. Translated: CATSDFKLAGVDTQYF.

The chain employs TRBV29-1 and TRBJ1-1; 7 nucleotides match TRBD1. The CDR3 contains 11 residues. The ends lost 6 bases at V and 6 bases at J; junction bases unmatched: 4. The germline V gene has CDR1 SQVTM and CDR2 ANQGSEA. The DNA for the CDR3 is TGCAGCGTCCAGGGGGTCGCTGAAGCTTTCTTT. Translating it yields CSVQGVAEAFF. Complete variable domain (other parts from reference TRBV29-1 and TRBJ1-1): SAVISQKPSRDICQRGTSLTIQCQVDSQVTMMFWYRQQPGQSLTLIATANQGSEATYESGFVIDKFPISRPNLTFSTLTVSNMSPEDSSIYLCSVQGVAEAFFGQGTRLTVV.